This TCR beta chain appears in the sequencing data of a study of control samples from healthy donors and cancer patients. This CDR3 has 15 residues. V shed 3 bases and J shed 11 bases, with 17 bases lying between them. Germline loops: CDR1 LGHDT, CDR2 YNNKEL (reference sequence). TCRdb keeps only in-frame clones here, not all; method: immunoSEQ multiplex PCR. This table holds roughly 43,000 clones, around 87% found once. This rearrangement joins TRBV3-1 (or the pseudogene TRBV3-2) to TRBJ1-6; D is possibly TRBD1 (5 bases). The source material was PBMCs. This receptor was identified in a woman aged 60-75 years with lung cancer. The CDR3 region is CASSQQVGGGTPLHF. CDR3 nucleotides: TGTGCCAGCAGCCAGCAGGTCGGGGGGGGAACACCCCTCCACTTT.